Shown below are 29 T cell receptor beta chains from a single sample sequenced in a study of T cell responses to AZD1222 COVID-19 vaccine. Clones were read by immunoSEQ multiplex PCR, and TCRdb kept only the in-frame ones, dropping some. Of approximately 80,000 clones in the sample, 70% to 90% were seen once. The sample in question was peripheral blood, obtained 28 days after the second AZD1222 dose. The receptors come from an adult who received the AZD1222 COVID-19 vaccine.

Turning to this clone: Because the CDR3's place on the DNA is in doubt, the DNA is left out and the CDR3 is given as listed by TCRdb. V and J are TRBV4-1 and TRBJ2-7; no DNA check was done on the table's D call, TRBD1. CDR1 is MGHRA, CDR2 YSYEKL, per germline. Inclusive of both ends, the CDR3 amounts to 13 amino acids. The CDR3 is CASSQVGQGIEYF.

This clone was counted once. The rearrangement joins TRBV12-5 to TRBJ2-5, with 10 positions matching TRBD2. Germline assignment: CDR1 LGHNT and CDR2 FRNRAP. The trim removed 3 bases at V and 3 bases at J, leaving 1 base unmatched. The length of the CDR3 is 14 residues. In DNA form, the CDR3 reads TGTGCTAGTGGTTTAGGGACTAGCGAAGAGACCCAGTACTTC. Residues: CASGLGTSEETQYF.

The V call is TRBV11-3, the J call TRBJ2-2; the match to TRBD2 covers 8 bases. V was pared by 6 bases and J by 4 bases, with 7 bases of the junction left unmatched. The germline gives CDR1 SGHNT, CDR2 YENEEA. This CDR3 spans 15 amino acids. CDR3 in DNA: TGTGCCAGCAGTTCAAGCGGGGGAGGCACCGGGGAGCTGTTTTTT. Encoded protein: CASSSSGGGTGELFF.

V and J are TRBV2 and TRBJ1-1, with TRBD1 identical over 8 bases. The V segment lost 4 bases and the J segment 1 base; nucleotides outside the gene matches: 5. This CDR3 contains 15 residues. In germline, CDR1 is SNHLY, CDR2 FYNNEI. This chain's CDR3 is CASSVTQGGNTEAFF. The CDR3 DNA reads as TGTGCCAGCAGTGTTACACAGGGGGGGAACACTGAAGCTTTCTTT.

V is TRBV28 and J is TRBJ2-7; possibly TRBD1 or TRBD2 for D (5 bases each). Germline V gene sequence: CDR1 MDHEN, CDR2 SYDVKM. Trimming took 5 bases from V and 4 from J, leaving 18 bases between them. The CDR3 extends over 15 amino acids. The CDR3 reads CASSTAGTLFYEQYF. The CDR3 region has the DNA TGTGCCAGCAGTACCGCCGGGACCCTCTTTTACGAGCAGTACTTC. The entire variable domain, with the rest obtained from reference TRBV28 and TRBJ2-7, is as follows: DVKVTQSSRYLVKRTGEKVFLECVQDMDHENMFWYRQDPGLGLRLIYFSYDVKMKEKGDIPEGYSVSREKKERFSLILESASTNQTSMYLCASSTAGTLFYEQYFGPGTRLTVT.

V is TRBV28 and J is TRBJ1-2; D is unresolved. Per the germline V gene, CDR1 is MDHEN and CDR2 is SYDVKM. V shed 2 bases and J shed 7 bases, with 5 bases lying between them. The CDR3 totals 11 residues. In nucleotides, the CDR3 is TGTGCCAGCAGTTTAATGCGTGGCTACACCTTC. This translates into CASSLMRGYTF.

The chain couples TRBV28 to TRBJ2-7; possibly TRBD1 or TRBD2 for D (5 bases each). V was trimmed by 2 bases and J by 6 bases, leaving 20 bases between them. The CDR3 is 16 residues long. CDR1 and CDR2 from the germline V gene are MDHEN and SYDVKM. Written as DNA, the CDR3 is TGTGCCAGCAGTTTAATCGCTGGGGCGGGTCCCTTCGAGCAGTACTTC. Its translation is CASSLIAGAGPFEQYF.

This chain links TRBV7-7 with TRBJ2-2; D unclear. The CDR3 runs 11 residues. Per germline, CDR1 SSHAT and CDR2 FNYEAQ (reference sequence). The V gene lost 5 bases and the J gene lost 7 bases, with 5 bases spanning the gap. The CDR3 nucleotides read TGTGCCAGCAGCCACCGCGGGGAGCTGTTTTTT. This translates into CASSHRGELFF.

The V and J genes are TRBV14 and TRBJ2-7, with TRBD1 as a possible D gene (6 bases). The CDR3 is 14 residues long. CDR1 SGHDN and CDR2 FVKESK come from the germline V gene. V lost 4 bases to trimming and J lost 3 bases, with 13 bases between them. As DNA, the CDR3 is TGTGCCAGCAGCCGCGGACAGCTATTCTACGAGCAGTACTTC. Protein product: CASSRGQLFYEQYF.

The table lists this clone with a few counts. The rearrangement uses TRBV11-3 and TRBJ1-1; D unclear. The germline V gene encodes CDR1 SGHNT and CDR2 YENEEA. V gave up 1 base and J gave up 3 bases, with 21 bases separating them. The CDR3 contains 18 residues. For the CDR3, the DNA is TGTGCCAGCAGCTTAGTAGGCTCTTGGGGTAGCAAGGACACTGAAGCTTTCTTT. It encodes CASSLVGSWGSKDTEAFF.

The rearrangement joins TRBV5-6 to TRBJ2-3; the match to TRBD1 covers 9 bases. J was trimmed by 6 bases and V by 0 bases; bases with no gene match: 5. The V gene's germline CDR1 is SGHDT and CDR2 YYEEEE. This CDR3 spans 15 amino acids. The CDR3 DNA reads TGTGCCAGCAGCTTGGGGGACAGGGTCCTGGATACGCAGTATTTT. This translates into CASSLGDRVLDTQYF.

This clone has a single count. The chain combines TRBV27 with TRBJ1-5, with D possibly being TRBD1 (6 bases). The V and J ends lost 3 bases and 3 bases respectively, with 12 bases between them. CDR3 length: 15 residues. CDR1 MNHEY and CDR2 SMNVEV come from the germline V gene (reference sequence). Written as DNA, the CDR3 is TGTGCCAGCAGTTTTGACAGGATAACCAATCAGCCCCAGCATTTT. Protein product: CASSFDRITNQPQHF.

V gene TRBV19 combines with J gene TRBJ1-2, with D uncertain. The CDR3 totals 13 residues. Trimming removed 1 base from V and 4 bases from J, with 7 bases in between. Germline V gives CDR1 LNHDA, CDR2 SQIVND (reference sequence). In nucleotides, the CDR3 is TGTGCCAGTAGTATAGTAGAAGGCTATGGCTACACCTTC. This encodes CASSIVEGYGYTF.

This clone appeared a single time. The chain employs TRBV5-4 and TRBJ2-7, with 8 bases that match TRBD2. The CDR3 loop spans 15 amino acids. The V segment lost 2 bases and the J segment 2 bases; nucleotides outside the gene matches: 6. CDR1 is SGHNT, CDR2 YYREEE, per germline (reference sequence). The CDR3 protein is CASSLKAGEAYEQYF. For the CDR3, the DNA is TGTGCCAGCAGCTTAAAAGCGGGAGAGGCCTACGAGCAGTACTTC.

The V call is TRBV2, the J call TRBJ1-5; 9 bases agree with TRBD1. The CDR3 contains 16 residues. Germline CDR1 reads SNHLY; CDR2 reads FYNNEI. Trimming at V came to 6 bases and at J to 2 bases, leaving 8 bases not matched to a gene. The CDR3 is CASRVMGQGGNQPQHF. CDR3 nucleotides: TGTGCCAGCAGGGTTATGGGACAGGGCGGCAATCAGCCCCAGCATTTT.

This chain connects TRBV29-1 to TRBJ2-2; D unresolved. V was shortened by 4 bases and J by 0 bases, with 6 bases between the two germline ends. CDR3 length: 13 amino acids. Germline V gene sequence: CDR1 SQVTM, CDR2 ANQGSEA. CDR3 nucleotides: TGCAGCGTTGTACGTTCGAACACCGGGGAGCTGTTTTTT. Residues: CSVVRSNTGELFF.

This rearrangement joins TRBV13 to TRBJ1-4; D may be TRBD1 (5 bases). This CDR3 comprises 16 residues. V was pared by 4 bases and J by 3 bases, with 15 bases between. The V gene's germline CDR1 is PRHDT and CDR2 FYEKMQ (reference sequence). The DNA for the CDR3 is TGTGCCAGCAGCTACTCGGGGGGGAAGTCTAATGAAAAACTGTTTTTT. Its translation: CASSYSGGKSNEKLFF.

This chain connects TRBV5-8 to TRBJ2-4; D possibly corresponds to TRBD1 (5 bases). There are 14 residues in the CDR3. Germline V lookup: CDR1 SGHTS, CDR2 YDEGEE. The V and J ends lost 4 bases and 1 base respectively, with 9 bases between them. The CDR3 nucleotides read TGTGCCAGCAGCGGGGCGGCGGCCAAAAACATTCAGTACTTC. The encoded protein is CASSGAAAKNIQYF.

The chain carries TRBV5-6 and TRBJ2-7; the D gene is possibly TRBD1 (5 bases). The CDR3 has 15 residues. Germline V gene data show CDR1 as SGHDT and CDR2 as YYEEEE. V lost 0 bases, J lost 2 bases, and 12 bases lay in between. CDR3 loop: CASSLGQFATYEQYF. CDR3 bases: TGTGCCAGCAGCTTGGGACAGTTTGCCACCTACGAGCAGTACTTC.

The chain recombines TRBV4-1 with TRBJ2-1; TRBD1 agrees at 10 bases. Losses at the gene ends were 3 bases for V and 7 bases for J; bases not matched to a gene: 9. Germline CDR1 is MGHRA and CDR2 is YSYEKL. The CDR3 runs to 16 residues. CDR3 loop: CASSQRRDRGNNEQFF. The CDR3 DNA is TGCGCCAGCAGCCAGAGAAGGGACAGGGGTAATAATGAGCAGTTCTTC.

This clone has a handful of counts. The chain uses TRBV3-1 (or the pseudogene TRBV3-2) and TRBJ2-7, with D maybe TRBD2 (6 bases). Trimming removed 4 bases at V and 2 bases at J, with 15 bases between. There are 15 residues in the CDR3. Germline V gene sequence: CDR1 LGHDT, CDR2 YNNKEL (reference sequence). The CDR3 protein is CASSLRDFNAYEQYF. The CDR3 DNA reads as TGTGCCAGCAGCCTGCGGGACTTCAATGCCTACGAGCAGTACTTC.

The genes are TRBV18 and TRBJ1-3, with a possible D match to TRBD1 (6 bases). Germline V gene data show CDR1 as KGHSH and CDR2 as LQKENI. V gave up 5 bases and J gave up 5 bases, with 16 bases separating them. This CDR3 is built from 15 residues. CDR3 residues: CASSTKDSSRNTIYF. The CDR3 DNA reads TGTGCCAGCTCAACCAAGGACAGTTCGAGAAACACCATATATTTT.

This clone was counted a single time. The chain carries TRBV6-2 or TRBV6-3 and TRBJ1-2; no reliable D call. CDR3 length equals 18 residues. CDR1 and CDR2 (germline): MNHEY, SVGEGT. V shed 2 bases and J shed 3 bases, with 22 bases lying between them. The CDR3 loop is CASSYEPAWAEVDYGYTF. CDR3 in DNA: TGTGCCAGCAGTTACGAACCCGCGTGGGCAGAGGTTGACTATGGCTACACCTTC.

The chain is built from TRBV7-9 and TRBJ1-4; TRBD1 aligns across 9 bases. J was trimmed by 7 bases and V by 11 bases; bases with no gene match: 8. CDR1 is SEHNR and CDR2 is FQNEAQ in the germline V gene (reference sequence). This CDR3 region has 13 residues. The CDR3: CASMGQGREKLFF. CDR3 DNA sequence: TGTGCCTCAATGGGACAGGGACGTGAAAAACTGTTTTTT. The whole variable domain, remainder taken from reference TRBV7-9 and TRBJ1-4, is DTGVSQNPRHKITKRGQNVTFRCDPISEHNRLYWYRQTLGQGPEFLTYFQNEAQLEKSRLLSDRFSAERPKGSFSTLEIQRTEQGDSAMYLCASMGQGREKLFFGSGTQLSVL.

The chain couples TRBV7-2 to TRBJ2-6, with D uncertain. The CDR3 spans 15 residues. Germline CDR1 SGHTA, CDR2 FQGNSA. Between the trimmed V and J ends, which lost 2 bases and 4 bases, there was a span of 9 bases. CDR3 coding DNA: TGTGCCAGCAGCTTAACCGGGCCAGGGGCCAACGTCCTGACTTTC. It yields the protein CASSLTGPGANVLTF.

Sample share makes this clone medium-sized. The rearrangement uses TRBV9 and TRBJ1-1, with D unclear. The CDR3 consists of 13 residues. Germline lookup yields CDR1 SGDLS and CDR2 YYNGEE. Trimming cost V 4 bases and J 1 base, with 8 bases left between them. Written as DNA, the CDR3 is TGTGCCAGCAGCCCTCACTCGAACACTGAAGCTTTCTTT. Its translation: CASSPHSNTEAFF.

This chain connects TRBV30 to TRBJ1-2, with TRBD1 as a possible D gene (6 bases). V was clipped by 3 bases and J by 2 bases, with 13 bases between them. The germline CDR1 and CDR2 sequences are GTSNPN and SVGIG (reference sequence). The CDR3 covers 14 residues. CDR3: CAWSPGHSNYGYTF. The CDR3 nucleotides read TGTGCCTGGAGCCCGGGACACTCCAACTATGGCTACACCTTC.

This rearrangement joins TRBV3-1 (or the pseudogene TRBV3-2) to TRBJ2-5, with TRBD2 identical over 9 bases. This CDR3 contains 19 residues. Germline V lookup: CDR1 LGHDT, CDR2 YNNKEL (reference sequence). The V and J ends lost 5 bases and 3 bases, in that order; junction bases with no gene match: 19. Here the CDR3 DNA reads TGTGCCAGCAGCTCGAGGGGCGTAGCGGGGGAGTCCATCGAAGAGACCCAGTACTTC. Protein product: CASSSRGVAGESIEETQYF.

The chain is built from TRBV6-5 and TRBJ1-1, with D uncertain. The CDR3 runs to 14 residues. V was trimmed by 2 bases and J by 7 bases, leaving 14 bases between them. The germline V gene has CDR1 MNHEY and CDR2 SVGAGI. CDR3 protein: CASSYDWPDNEAFF. CDR3 DNA: TGTGCCAGCAGTTACGATTGGCCAGATAATGAAGCTTTCTTT.